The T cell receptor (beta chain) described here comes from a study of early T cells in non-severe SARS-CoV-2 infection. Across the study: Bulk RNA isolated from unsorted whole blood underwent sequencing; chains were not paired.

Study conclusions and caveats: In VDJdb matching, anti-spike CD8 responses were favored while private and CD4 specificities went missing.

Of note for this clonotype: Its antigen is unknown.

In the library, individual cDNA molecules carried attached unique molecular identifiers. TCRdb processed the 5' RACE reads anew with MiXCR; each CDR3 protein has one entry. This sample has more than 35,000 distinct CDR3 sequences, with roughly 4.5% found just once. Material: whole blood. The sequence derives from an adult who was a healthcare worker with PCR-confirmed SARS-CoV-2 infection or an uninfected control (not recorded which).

For the CDR3, the DNA is TGTGCCTGGGCGCGGGACAGGGGAGACGAGCAGTACTTC. Translated, it gives CAWARDRGDEQYF. The chain joins TRBV30 to TRBJ2-7; 10 bases align to TRBD1. Unmatched junction bases numbered 6, after V lost 5 bases and J lost 5 bases. Germline V gives CDR1 GTSNPN, CDR2 SVGIG (reference sequence). The CDR3 consists of 13 residues.